This T cell receptor (beta chain) was recovered during a study of CD8 T cells in Susac syndrome. Sequencing of TCR beta was performed on blood CD8+ and CD4+ T cells. The multiple sclerosis controls were treatment-naive patients with relapsing-remitting disease that was stable or active. With 0 bases removed from V and 2 bases from J, the gap between germline ends came to 13 bases. The germline CDR1 and CDR2 sequences are MNHEY and SMNVEV (reference sequence). The CDR3 is made up of 17 amino acids. Random hexamers were used to reverse transcribe 0.5 to 1 ug of RNA. TCRdb analysed the immunoSEQ multiplex PCR reads with MiXCR anew, one entry per CDR3 protein. The table records roughly 300,000 distinct CDR3 sequences, 80% to 90% of them present only once.

J is TRBJ2-2 and V is TRBV27; possible D gene TRBD2, 5 bases. The sequence came from a human donor with multiple sclerosis. The specimen sequenced was CD8+ T cells from PBMCs. The CDR3 region is CASSLSWLALNTGELFF. DNA for the CDR3: TGTGCCAGCAGTTTATCGTGGCTAGCACTTAACACCGGGGAGCTGTTTTTT.